This T cell receptor beta chain was recovered during a study of blood T cells in healthy people across ages (dated by TCRdb to the mid-2010s). At the level of the whole study: In model experiments, template switching captured about one uniquely barcoded TCR beta cDNA molecule for every two T cells. Using deep sequencing normalized with unique cDNA molecular identifiers, the study measured how TCR beta repertoire diversity changes with age. The donors were split into four age groups: young (average around 15 years), middle-aged (about 40), aged (around 67) and long-lived (approximately 80). To avoid experimental bias, donors of different ages were distributed randomly across sequencing lanes. For two donors (one aged 18 to 30 and one aged 80 or older), the study analyzed two additional independent replicas of 1 million unique cDNA reads from the same blood draw.

The method was 5' RACE. The reads were generated on an Illumina HiSeq 2500. The second PCR ran for roughly 7 to 11 cycles and used a J-beta primer mix along with a sample-barcoded 5' primer. A unique molecular identifier was introduced onto each TCR beta cDNA molecule by a template-switch 5' adaptor carrying 12 random nucleotides. Each sample yielded at least 3 million CDR3-containing paired-end reads. First-strand cDNA synthesis was performed from all RNA using the Mint cDNA synthesis kit, with priming by a TRBC-specific oligonucleotide. All cDNA was treated with uracil-DNA glycosylase and then went through a first 18-cycle PCR with the universal primers M1SS and BC2_uni_R. The source study handled its data this way. For normalization, 1 million high-quality reads were randomly selected from each sample, with every read carrying a distinct molecular identifier. Instead of being binned into consensus sequences, reads with shared molecular identifiers were discarded. MiTCR, set to a Q25 quality threshold and the strictest error-elimination algorithm, was used for CDR3 identification, clonotype clustering and error correction. A nonparametric unseen species model with Euler transformation was used to estimate lower-bound total TCR beta diversity. TCRdb redid the processing of the public reads, applying fastp at Q25 and MiXCR, and retained in-frame beta chains. Rows merge per CDR3 protein into single entries with the most common DNA and genes. V and J calls and clone size were set by TCRdb, not the authors. A total of roughly 2 million distinct CDR3 sequences appear in this sample, less than 50% of them only once. The ten largest account for more than 2% of the sample.

For CDR1 and CDR2, the germline V gene (reference sequence) lists DFQATT and SNEGSKA. Reading from cysteine to phenylalanine, the CDR3 counts 13 amino acids. Just the 39-base CDR3 DNA is kept, in frame starting at base 1. From V the trimming removes 6 bases and from J it removes 4 bases, while the gene matches leave 7 bases of the junction unaccounted for. Systemically healthy Caucasian individuals from Russia, 39 in total and aged roughly 6 to 100 years, were included as donors. Ten milliliters of peripheral blood were collected from each donor into EDTA-treated Vacutainer tubes. PBMCs were isolated by Ficoll-Paque density-gradient centrifugation, with at least 6.5 million obtained per sample. Trizol reagent was used to extract total RNA from the PBMCs, yielding at least 5.5 micrograms per sample. For every donor, flow cytometry on a PBMC aliquot measured the percentage of naive CD45RAhigh/CD27high T cells.

This clonotype turned up a few times. It has no known antigen specificity. Per-base qualities were not stored, and no clone one base away is much larger. General conclusions and limits of the study: Because the CMV infection status of the donors was unknown, age-related changes in expanded clonotypes may potentially have been confounded. Observed TCR beta diversity per million T cells fell roughly linearly with age, and a significant reduction was already apparent by age about 43. Observed TCR beta diversity correlated strongly with the percentage of naive T cells measured by flow cytometry. Estimates of total diversity based on one million sequenced T cells were considered lower bounds and underestimates. The long-lived group showed more naive CD4+ T cells, fewer expanded clones and increased TCR diversity than the aged group, suggesting age selection. Conclusive comparison of naive and antigen-experienced compartments was prevented by the profiling of bulk unsorted PBMCs.

This TCR came from a woman aged 40 to 50 in good health. The source material was blood. In this chain, TRBV20-1 is recombined with TRBJ2-5; 8 bases in between match TRBD2. The sequenced DNA is TGCAGTGCCTTCGGGGGGGCCTTAGAGACCCAGTACTTC. Protein translation: CSAFGGALETQYF.